These 11 T cell receptor beta chains originate from one sample sequenced in a study of cytomegalovirus exposure and HLA in healthy donors (TCRdb year 2017). Library preparation employed the immunoSEQ multiplex PCR assay. The multiplex PCR relied on a mix of 60 forward primers for TCR Vbeta segments and 13 reverse primers for TCR Jbeta segments. TCRdb mirrors the immuneACCESS table, restricted to in-frame sequences. Some clones are absent from its copies; in checked studies, under half trace to an unresolved V gene, and the reason for the others is unknown. The sample contains approximately 150,000 clones, 77% of them found a single time. The ten largest account for 1.5% to 2% of the sample. Material for sequencing was PBMCs. These receptors were collected from a woman aged 30 to 39 in good health and CMV-seronegative.

The rearrangement links TRBV4-3 to TRBJ2-1; 10 bases match TRBD2. The CDR3 extends over 19 amino acids. Germline trimming cut 0 bases from V and 0 bases from J; bases unmatched to any gene: 8. The V gene's germline CDR1 is LGHNA and CDR2 YSLEER. The CDR3 sequence: CASSQDHTSGTSSYNEQFF. Here the CDR3 DNA reads TGCGCCAGCAGCCAAGATCATACTAGCGGGACAAGCTCCTACAATGAGCAGTTCTTC.

The chain carries TRBV6-5 and TRBJ2-2, with D possibly matching TRBD1 (6 bases). This CDR3 is 15 amino acids long. V was shortened by 6 bases and J by 5 bases, with 16 bases between the two germline ends. The germline gives CDR1 MNHEY, CDR2 SVGAGI. DNA for the CDR3: TGTGCCAGCAGAAATTACAGGGTCGGGACCGGGGAGCTGTTTTTT. It yields the protein CASRNYRVGTGELFF.

The gene calls are TRBV7-2 and TRBJ2-7, with TRBD1 matching over 11 bases. The CDR3 spans 16 residues. Germline CDR1 and CDR2: SGHTA and FQGNSA. Trimming at V came to 0 bases and at J to 2 bases, leaving 3 bases not matched to a gene. The CDR3 here is CASSLAPGQGAYEQYF. CDR3 nucleotide sequence: TGTGCCAGCAGCTTAGCTCCGGGACAGGGGGCCTACGAGCAGTACTTC.

Here the CDR3 DNA reads TGTGCCAGCAGTGACAGGGGCACGAACACCGGGGAGCTGTTTTTT. Its translation: CASSDRGTNTGELFF. This rearrangement joins TRBV2 to TRBJ2-2; tentative D call: TRBD1 (6 bases). Between the trimmed V and J ends, which lost 3 bases and 0 bases, there was a span of 8 bases. The CDR3 totals 15 residues. Germline values: CDR1 SNHLY, CDR2 FYNNEI.

V gene TRBV7-2 combines with J gene TRBJ1-2; TRBD1 matches at 9 bases. V lost 1 base to trimming and J lost 0 bases; unmatched junction nucleotides: 3. Germline loops: CDR1 SGHTA, CDR2 FQGNSA. The CDR3 has 16 amino acids. In DNA form, the CDR3 reads TGTGCCAGCAGCTTAGGGGGACAGGGTGCTAACTATGGCTACACCTTC. Residues: CASSLGGQGANYGYTF.

In its sample, this clone was seen a few times. The chain couples TRBV6-1 to TRBJ1-2; D is perhaps TRBD1 (6 bases). Germline-derived CDR1 and CDR2 are MNHNS and SASEGT. Trimming took 6 bases from V and 6 from J, leaving 14 bases between them. The CDR3 has 13 amino acids. The CDR3 spells CASRPRGHHGYTF. The CDR3 bases are TGTGCCAGCAGACCCAGGGGCCACCATGGCTACACCTTC.

The genes are TRBV7-2 and TRBJ1-5, with D perhaps matching TRBD1 (5 bases). Trimming cost V 7 bases and J 1 base, with 14 bases left between them. This CDR3 is 15 amino acids long. Germline CDR1 reads SGHTA; CDR2 reads FQGNSA. This CDR3 reads CASTLWSGSNQPQHF. The CDR3 DNA reads TGTGCCAGCACCCTATGGTCAGGGAGCAATCAGCCCCAGCATTTT.

This clone was detected once. V usage is TRBV21-1 and J usage is TRBJ2-7; the table calls TRBD2, which could not be checked here. TRBV21-1 is a pseudogene. The CDR3 spans 14 residues. CDR3 bases: TGTGCCAGCTCCGGGGGAAGGGGAAGCTACGAGCAGTACTTC. Amino acid sequence: CASSGGRGSYEQYF.

This chain uses TRBV7-9 with TRBJ2-3; TRBD2 aligns across 12 bases. The CDR3 sequence is 16 residues long. Germline V gives CDR1 SEHNR, CDR2 FQNEAQ (reference sequence). J lost 4 bases, V lost 5 bases, and 7 bases had no gene match. CDR3 residues: CASSGWTSGDPDTQYF. For the CDR3, the DNA is TGTGCCAGCAGCGGATGGACTAGCGGGGACCCAGATACGCAGTATTTT.

The chain combines TRBV6-8 with TRBJ1-1; a possible D gene is TRBD1 (5 bases). CDR3 length equals 13 residues. CDR1 and CDR2 (germline): MNHGY, SAAAGT. V dropped 6 bases and J dropped 6 bases, with 14 bases sitting between them. CDR3 protein: CASRSSGGAEAFF. The CDR3 region has the DNA TGTGCCAGCAGGTCTAGTGGAGGGGCTGAAGCTTTCTTT.

V is TRBV10-1 and J is TRBJ2-1; 9 bases are a match to TRBD1. This CDR3 has 15 amino acids. V lost 5 bases and J lost 8; bases outside the gene matches: 10. Germline CDR1 WNHNN, CDR2 SYGVQD (reference sequence). The CDR3 is CASSTPGQGSDEQFF. CDR3 sequence (DNA): TGCGCCAGCAGTACTCCGGGACAGGGTAGCGATGAGCAGTTCTTC.